The rows below give T cell receptor beta chains drawn from one sample of a study of blood T cell repertoires in COVID-19. Measured with immunoSEQ multiplex PCR; TCRdb has only the in-frame clones, and not every one. This table holds under 250,000 clones, over 65% found once. The sequenced sample consisted of peripheral blood. The receptors derive from a woman in her seventies with active or convalescent COVID-19. The CDR3 runs from the conserved cysteine through the conserved F or W. The D gene is left open where the match is weak. Only part of the rows carry a size: once, few, many, or a class if the clone is expanded.

v_gene: TRBV5-1; abundance: once; d_gene: NA; j_gene: TRBJ1-4; CDR3nt: TGCGCCAGCAGCTCCTCCTACGTCACTAATGAAAAACTGTTTTTT; CDR3aa: CASSSSYVTNEKLFF
v_gene: TRBV5-1; abundance: NA; d_gene: TRBD2; j_gene: TRBJ2-7; CDR3nt: TGCGCCAGCAGCCCCCAGGGTAGCGGGGGTCCCTACGAGCAGTACTTC; CDR3aa: CASSPQGSGGPYEQYF
v_gene: TRBV4-3; abundance: NA; d_gene: TRBD1; j_gene: TRBJ1-3; CDR3nt: TGCGCCAGCAGCCAGCGGACAGGCCATTTCTCTGGAAACACCATATATTTT; CDR3aa: CASSQRTGHFSGNTIYF
v_gene: TRBV19; abundance: NA; d_gene: TRBD1; j_gene: TRBJ2-5; CDR3nt: TGTGCCAGTAGTCCGAGGGGGACAGGGCAAGAGACCCAGTACTTC; CDR3aa: CASSPRGTGQETQYF
v_gene: TRBV2; abundance: NA; d_gene: TRBD2; j_gene: TRBJ2-7; CDR3nt: TGTGCCAGCAGTCCCATACTCCTAGCGGGGGTTGCCTACGAGCAGTACTTC; CDR3aa: CASSPILLAGVAYEQYF
v_gene: TRBV19; abundance: NA; d_gene: TRBD2; j_gene: TRBJ2-1; CDR3nt: TGTGCCAGTAGGGGACTATCACTACCACACAATGAGCAGTTCTTC; CDR3aa: CASRGLSLPHNEQFF
v_gene: TRBV28; abundance: NA; d_gene: TRBD1; j_gene: TRBJ1-4; CDR3nt: TGTGCCAGCACTTCCCGGGACAGGGGGACTAATGAAAAACTGTTTTTT; CDR3aa: CASTSRDRGTNEKLFF
v_gene: TRBV7-2; abundance: NA; d_gene: NA; j_gene: TRBJ1-3; CDR3nt: TGTGCCAGCAGCCCTGACACCACCATATATTTT; CDR3aa: CASSPDTTIYF
v_gene: TRBV4-1; abundance: NA; d_gene: NA; j_gene: TRBJ2-2; CDR3nt: TGCGCCAGCAGCCAAGACGAGGCCAGCCGGCTGGAGCTGTTTTTT; CDR3aa: CASSQDEASRLELFF
v_gene: TRBV5-1; abundance: NA; d_gene: TRBD1; j_gene: TRBJ1-6; CDR3nt: TGCGCCAGCAGCCCCCGGGACAGCAATTCACCCCTCCACTTT; CDR3aa: CASSPRDSNSPLHF
v_gene: TRBV5-1; abundance: NA; d_gene: TRBD1; j_gene: TRBJ1-6; CDR3nt: TGCGCCAGCAGCTTGGGGGACAGCGCCCTCCACTTT; CDR3aa: CASSLGDSALHF
v_gene: TRBV15; abundance: NA; d_gene: TRBD2; j_gene: TRBJ2-7; CDR3nt: TGTGCCACCAGCAGGGGAGCGGGGGTATCCTACGAGCAGTACTTC; CDR3aa: CATSRGAGVSYEQYF
v_gene: TRBV3-1/TRBV3-2; abundance: NA; d_gene: NA; j_gene: TRBJ1-3; CDR3nt: TGTGCCAGCAGCCAAGCTTTGGGCGCTGGAAACACCATATATTTT; CDR3aa: CASSQALGAGNTIYF
v_gene: TRBV4-1; abundance: NA; d_gene: NA; j_gene: TRBJ2-7; CDR3nt: TGCGCCAGCAGCCAAGAATTAGGGACAAATCGAAACGAGCAGTACTTC; CDR3aa: CASSQELGTNRNEQYF
v_gene: TRBV25-1; abundance: NA; d_gene: NA; j_gene: TRBJ1-2; CDR3nt: TGTGCCGTAGGACTCCCATCCATAGGCTACACCTTC; CDR3aa: CAVGLPSIGYTF
v_gene: TRBV7-9; abundance: NA; d_gene: TRBD1; j_gene: TRBJ1-1; CDR3nt: TGTGCCAGCAGCGTCTGGGACAGTGGGTTGGACACTGAAGCTTTCTTT; CDR3aa: CASSVWDSGLDTEAFF
v_gene: TRBV30; abundance: NA; d_gene: NA; j_gene: TRBJ1-2; CDR3nt: TGTGCCTGGAGTGTTTTGGACAACTCTTATGGCTACACCTTC; CDR3aa: CAWSVLDNSYGYTF
v_gene: TRBV6-5; abundance: once; d_gene: NA; j_gene: TRBJ2-7; CDR3nt: TGTGCCAGCGGGGGCAGATCCTACGAGCAGTACTTC; CDR3aa: CASGGRSYEQYF
v_gene: TRBV5-8; abundance: NA; d_gene: NA; j_gene: TRBJ1-1; CDR3nt: TGTGCCAGCAGCTGGACACACTTGAACACTGAAGCTTTCTTT; CDR3aa: CASSWTHLNTEAFF
v_gene: TRBV12-3/TRBV12-4; abundance: NA; d_gene: NA; j_gene: TRBJ2-7; CDR3nt: TGTGCCAGCAGTCTTCATAACTCCGAGCAGTACTTC; CDR3aa: CASSLHNSEQYF
v_gene: TRBV29-1; abundance: NA; d_gene: NA; j_gene: TRBJ1-2; CDR3nt: TGCAGCGTTGAGAACCCCCAGGGGAGGGCCAGATACGGCTACACCTTC; CDR3aa: CSVENPQGRARYGYTF
v_gene: TRBV5-1; abundance: NA; d_gene: NA; j_gene: TRBJ1-1; CDR3nt: TGCGCCAGCAGCGTCGCAACAGCGAACACTGAAGCTTTCTTT; CDR3aa: CASSVATANTEAFF
v_gene: TRBV10-2; abundance: NA; d_gene: TRBD2; j_gene: TRBJ2-5; CDR3nt: TGCGCCAGCAGCGCTAGCGGGGTGATGCAAGAGACCCAGTACTTC; CDR3aa: CASSASGVMQETQYF
v_gene: TRBV7-2; abundance: NA; d_gene: TRBD1; j_gene: TRBJ1-4; CDR3nt: TGTGCCAGCAGCTTCAGTTCCGCCGGGACAGGGAATGAAAAACTGTTTTTT; CDR3aa: CASSFSSAGTGNEKLFF
v_gene: TRBV15; abundance: NA; d_gene: NA; j_gene: TRBJ2-5; CDR3nt: TGTGCCACCAGGGGGGGGGCGGGTCAAGAGACCCAGTACTTC; CDR3aa: CATRGGAGQETQYF
v_gene: TRBV11-2; abundance: few; d_gene: TRBD1; j_gene: TRBJ1-2; CDR3nt: TGTGCCAGCAGCTTAGGGACAGGGTGGCCCCACTATGGCTACACCTTC; CDR3aa: CASSLGTGWPHYGYTF
v_gene: TRBV30; abundance: NA; d_gene: NA; j_gene: TRBJ1-2; CDR3nt: TGTGCCTGGAGTGTACAGGGCTCTAACTATGGCTACACCTTC; CDR3aa: CAWSVQGSNYGYTF
v_gene: TRBV10-3; abundance: once; d_gene: TRBD1; j_gene: TRBJ2-1; CDR3nt: TGTGCCATCACACCGGACAGGGGGCGCCGGGGAACCTACAATGAGCAGTTCTTC; CDR3aa: CAITPDRGRRGTYNEQFF
v_gene: TRBV6-6; abundance: few; d_gene: TRBD2; j_gene: TRBJ2-1; CDR3nt: TGTGCCAGCAGTCCCGGGCCCCACGAAACTAGCGGGATTTACAATGAGCAGTTCTTC; CDR3aa: CASSPGPHETSGIYNEQFF
v_gene: TRBV13; abundance: NA; d_gene: NA; j_gene: TRBJ2-7; CDR3nt: TGTGCCAGCAGCTTAGTCGGGTCTCAAACGCACTTC; CDR3aa: CASSLVGSQTHF
v_gene: TRBV12-3/TRBV12-4; abundance: few; d_gene: NA; j_gene: TRBJ2-7; CDR3nt: TGTGCCAGCAGATACTATGACGAGCAGTACTTC; CDR3aa: CASRYYDEQYF
v_gene: TRBV12-3/TRBV12-4; abundance: NA; d_gene: TRBD1; j_gene: TRBJ1-2; CDR3nt: TGTGCCAGCAGCCGTGGGACAGGTGGTGGCTACACCTTC; CDR3aa: CASSRGTGGGYTF
v_gene: TRBV18; abundance: NA; d_gene: TRBD2; j_gene: TRBJ2-1; CDR3nt: TGTGCCAGCTCACCAGGTAGCGGGAGAATTGGCAATGAGCAGTTCTTC; CDR3aa: CASSPGSGRIGNEQFF
v_gene: TRBV9; abundance: NA; d_gene: NA; j_gene: TRBJ2-1; CDR3nt: TGTGCCAGCAGCCCCCTGGAGGGGAGGTCCCAGGGGCAGTTCTTC; CDR3aa: CASSPLEGRSQGQFF
v_gene: TRBV19; abundance: NA; d_gene: TRBD1; j_gene: TRBJ1-1; CDR3nt: TGTGCCAGTGGGACAGGGCACACTGAAGCTTTCTTT; CDR3aa: CASGTGHTEAFF
v_gene: TRBV3-1/TRBV3-2; abundance: NA; d_gene: TRBD2; j_gene: TRBJ2-1; CDR3nt: TGTGCCAGCAGCCCCCAGCGGGACTCCTACAATGAGCAGTTCTTC; CDR3aa: CASSPQRDSYNEQFF
v_gene: TRBV6-6; abundance: NA; d_gene: TRBD1; j_gene: TRBJ1-1; CDR3nt: TGTGCCAGCAGTCGACAGGGGGGGAACACTGAAGCTTTCTTT; CDR3aa: CASSRQGGNTEAFF
v_gene: TRBV27; abundance: NA; d_gene: TRBD1; j_gene: TRBJ2-3; CDR3nt: TGTGCCATTCGACAGGGGGCATACACAGATACGCAGTATTTT; CDR3aa: CAIRQGAYTDTQYF
v_gene: TRBV9; abundance: NA; d_gene: NA; j_gene: TRBJ1-2; CDR3nt: TGTGCCAGCAGCGCCCGCTATACAGCCGCCTTAAGCTATGGCTACACCTTC; CDR3aa: CASSARYTAALSYGYTF
v_gene: TRBV19; abundance: NA; d_gene: TRBD1; j_gene: TRBJ1-1; CDR3nt: TGTGCCAGTAGTCAACGCACGGGACAGGGGACCACTGAAGCTTTCTTT; CDR3aa: CASSQRTGQGTTEAFF
v_gene: TRBV28; abundance: few; d_gene: NA; j_gene: TRBJ1-2; CDR3nt: TGTGCCAGCAGTTCCCCAGGGGCGGCCGTCTATGGCTACACCTTC; CDR3aa: CASSSPGAAVYGYTF
v_gene: TRBV10-3; abundance: NA; d_gene: NA; j_gene: TRBJ1-6; CDR3nt: TGTGCCATCAGTGTAGGTCAGCGTAATTCACCCCTCCACTTT; CDR3aa: CAISVGQRNSPLHF
v_gene: TRBV7-9; abundance: once; d_gene: NA; j_gene: TRBJ1-1; CDR3nt: TGTGCCAGCAGCTTAGGCTCAGGGTACACTGAAGCTTTCTTT; CDR3aa: CASSLGSGYTEAFF
v_gene: TRBV7-2; abundance: NA; d_gene: TRBD2; j_gene: TRBJ2-1; CDR3nt: TGTGCCAGCAGCTCGCTGGGCGGGGGGGGATACAATGAGCAGTTCTTC; CDR3aa: CASSSLGGGGYNEQFF
v_gene: TRBV28; abundance: many; d_gene: NA; j_gene: TRBJ1-2; CDR3nt: TGTGCCAGCAGTTTGAGGGGGACGGCTTATGGCTACACCTTC; CDR3aa: CASSLRGTAYGYTF
v_gene: TRBV5-1; abundance: NA; d_gene: TRBD1; j_gene: TRBJ1-1; CDR3nt: TGCGCCAGCAGCCAAGACAGGGGGGACACTGAAGCTTTCTTT; CDR3aa: CASSQDRGDTEAFF
v_gene: TRBV25-1; abundance: NA; d_gene: TRBD1; j_gene: TRBJ1-2; CDR3nt: TGTGCCAGCAGTGACGTTGGGGACAGGACGAACTATGGCTACACCTTC; CDR3aa: CASSDVGDRTNYGYTF
v_gene: TRBV7-8; abundance: NA; d_gene: NA; j_gene: TRBJ1-2; CDR3nt: TGTGCCAGCAGCACTTGGGACTGGTTAGAGGGAGGCTACACCTTC; CDR3aa: CASSTWDWLEGGYTF
v_gene: TRBV18; abundance: NA; d_gene: NA; j_gene: TRBJ2-7; CDR3nt: TGTGCCAGCTCACCGAGGGGGTTAGGATCCGAGCAGTACTTC; CDR3aa: CASSPRGLGSEQYF
v_gene: TRBV9; abundance: NA; d_gene: NA; j_gene: TRBJ1-2; CDR3nt: TGTGCCAGCAGCGTAGCCGGCTATGGCTACACCTTC; CDR3aa: CASSVAGYGYTF
v_gene: TRBV5-1; abundance: NA; d_gene: TRBD1; j_gene: TRBJ1-1; CDR3nt: TGCGCCAGCAGCCCCGGACAGGGACAACTTAACACTGAAGCTTTCTTT; CDR3aa: CASSPGQGQLNTEAFF
v_gene: TRBV12-3/TRBV12-4; abundance: once; d_gene: NA; j_gene: TRBJ2-7; CDR3nt: TGTGCCAGCGGACTCTGGGGCGAGCAGTACTTC; CDR3aa: CASGLWGEQYF
v_gene: TRBV5-4; abundance: NA; d_gene: NA; j_gene: TRBJ1-4; CDR3nt: TGTGCCAGCAGCGTAACAGGGTCAGGAGAAAAACTGTTTTTT; CDR3aa: CASSVTGSGEKLFF
v_gene: TRBV11-2; abundance: few; d_gene: TRBD2; j_gene: TRBJ2-1; CDR3nt: TGTGCCAGCAGCTTAGATGAGGCTAGCGGGAGCTACAATGAGCAGTTCTTC; CDR3aa: CASSLDEASGSYNEQFF